The clone carrying this T cell receptor (beta chain) was observed at least ten times. Its antigen is as yet unknown. The data derive from a study of regulatory T cells in long-lasting Graves disease. Points from the study as a whole: Having few samples may have compromised the accuracy.

CDR1 SNHLY and CDR2 FYNNEI come from the germline V gene. This CDR3 spans 15 amino acids. V dropped 1 base and J dropped 1 base, with 8 bases sitting between them. Specified time point: newly diagnosed GD, antithyroid drugs for less than 3 months. PBMC-extracted RNA yielded the TCR library. Arm-PCR of CDR3 regions with iRepertoire HTBI primers generated TCR beta libraries. Using its own MiXCR run on the multiplex PCR reads, TCRdb lists one record per CDR3 protein. This sample has about 520,000 distinct CDR3 sequences, with 9.5% to 15% found just once. This sample was also put to use in a study of T cells in Graves' hyperthyroidism and ophthalmopathy. As that study records: Patients were excluded for uncontrolled infection, other autoimmune disease, pregnancy or lactation.

The origin of this receptor is a woman aged 25-40 years with Graves disease. The input for sequencing was peripheral blood mononuclear cells (PBMCs), taken at new diagnosis, from a patient treated with antithyroid drugs. The gene calls are TRBV2 and TRBJ1-5; D is unresolved. CDR3: CASSEGALSNQPQHF. As DNA, the CDR3 is TGTGCCAGCAGTGAAGGGGCGCTGAGCAATCAGCCCCAGCATTTT.